The rows below give T cell receptor beta chains drawn from one sample of a study of identifying expanded T cells in peripheral blood. Sequencing was performed with immunoSEQ multiplex PCR; in TCRdb, only in-frame clones are kept and a portion is missing. The sample contains 84,000 or so clones, roughly 90% of which appear only once. The specimen was blood. These receptors were obtained from a person aged 18 to 75 in good health. The CDR3 runs from the conserved cysteine through the conserved F or W. Fields, in order: V gene, J gene, clone size, CDR3 length, D gene, CDR3 protein, CDR3 DNA. A D gene is named only where the DNA matches it firmly. Where a row states a size, it is once, few, many or the class of an expanded clone; other rows omit it.

V: TRBV5-1
J: TRBJ2-2
size: -
length: 15
D: TRBD1
CDR3: CASSPGQVDTGELFF
DNA: TGCGCCAGCAGCCCTGGACAGGTCGACACCGGGGAGCTGTTTTTT

V: TRBV6-1
J: TRBJ2-7
size: -
length: 13
D: -
CDR3: CASSLNSGYEQYF
DNA: TGTGCCAGCAGCCTAAATTCAGGGTACGAGCAGTACTTC

V: TRBV5-4
J: TRBJ2-2
size: -
length: 15
D: TRBD2
CDR3: CASSSGLAGVGELFF
DNA: TGTGCCAGCAGCTCTGGACTAGCGGGGGTTGGGGAGCTGTTTTTT

V: TRBV19
J: TRBJ1-5
size: -
length: 13
D: -
CDR3: CASTQGRDQPQHF
DNA: TGTGCCAGTACCCAGGGGAGGGACCAGCCCCAGCATTTT

V: TRBV7-2
J: TRBJ2-5
size: -
length: 14
D: TRBD2
CDR3: CASSLVSGTETQYF
DNA: TGTGCCAGCAGCTTAGTAAGCGGGACAGAGACCCAGTACTTC

V: TRBV5-4
J: TRBJ2-2
size: -
length: 14
D: -
CDR3: CASSRDRNTGELFF
DNA: TGTGCCAGCAGCCGGGACCGCAACACCGGGGAGCTGTTTTTT

V: TRBV6-5
J: TRBJ1-2
size: -
length: 11
D: -
CDR3: CASISVNGYTF
DNA: TGTGCCAGCATATCTGTGAATGGCTACACCTTC

V: TRBV27
J: TRBJ1-1
size: few
length: 15
D: -
CDR3: CASSGSGVGNTEAFF
DNA: TGTGCCAGCAGCGGGTCTGGAGTGGGGAACACTGAAGCTTTCTTT

V: TRBV19
J: TRBJ2-2
size: -
length: 16
D: TRBD1
CDR3: CASNTRTGSNTGELFF
DNA: TGTGCCAGTAACACTAGGACAGGGTCGAACACCGGGGAGCTGTTTTTT

V: TRBV2
J: TRBJ1-4
size: -
length: 15
D: -
CDR3: CASTELGGENEKLFF
DNA: TGTGCCAGCACCGAGTTGGGGGGAGAGAATGAAAAACTGTTTTTT

V: TRBV6-1
J: TRBJ1-6
size: few
length: 14
D: -
CDR3: CASSEPQAVGPLHF
DNA: TGTGCCAGCAGTGAACCCCAAGCTGTGGGACCCCTCCACTTT

V: TRBV18
J: TRBJ2-7
size: -
length: 15
D: -
CDR3: CASSPPGRRFYEQYF
DNA: TGTGCCAGCTCACCACCAGGGCGAAGATTCTACGAGCAGTACTTC

V: TRBV29-1
J: TRBJ1-4
size: -
length: 13
D: -
CDR3: CSVENSFGEKLFF
DNA: TGCAGCGTTGAGAACAGTTTTGGCGAAAAACTGTTTTTT

V: TRBV19
J: TRBJ2-2
size: -
length: 14
D: -
CDR3: CASSSGTFTGELFF
DNA: TGTGCCAGTAGTAGCGGGACTTTCACCGGGGAGCTGTTTTTT

V: TRBV5-5
J: TRBJ2-1
size: -
length: 14
D: -
CDR3: CASSPLDRYNEQFF
DNA: TGTGCCAGCAGCCCCCTCGACAGGTACAATGAGCAGTTCTTC

V: TRBV29-1
J: TRBJ1-2
size: once
length: 13
D: TRBD1
CDR3: CSTLKDRVDGYTF
DNA: TGCAGCACCCTTAAGGACAGGGTGGATGGCTACACCTTC

V: TRBV27
J: TRBJ1-1
size: -
length: 16
D: -
CDR3: CASSSTHPGMNTEAFF
DNA: TGTGCCAGCAGTTCCACCCATCCCGGTATGAACACTGAAGCTTTCTTT

V: TRBV11-2
J: TRBJ2-4
size: -
length: 15
D: -
CDR3: CASSSTDRAKNIQYF
DNA: TGTGCCAGCAGCTCAACCGACAGGGCCAAAAACATTCAGTACTTC

V: TRBV19
J: TRBJ1-2
size: -
length: 13
D: -
CDR3: CATQWGGGYGYTF
DNA: TGTGCCACCCAATGGGGGGGTGGCTATGGCTACACCTTC

V: TRBV5-1
J: TRBJ2-7
size: -
length: 13
D: TRBD2
CDR3: CASSGEGNYEQYF
DNA: TGCGCCAGCAGCGGGGAGGGGAACTACGAGCAGTACTTC

V: TRBV18
J: TRBJ2-2
size: -
length: 16
D: TRBD1
CDR3: CASSPPADRSTGELFF
DNA: TGTGCCAGCTCACCACCCGCGGACAGGTCCACCGGGGAGCTGTTTTTT

V: TRBV30
J: TRBJ1-2
size: -
length: 14
D: TRBD1
CDR3: CAWSGQGRSYGYTF
DNA: TGTGCCTGGAGTGGACAGGGGCGAAGCTATGGCTACACCTTC

V: TRBV10-2
J: TRBJ1-2
size: -
length: 11
D: -
CDR3: CATQQFYGYTF
DNA: TGCGCCACCCAGCAATTCTATGGCTACACCTTC

V: TRBV30
J: TRBJ1-5
size: -
length: 13
D: -
CDR3: CAWSVQGHQPQHF
DNA: TGTGCCTGGAGTGTACAGGGACATCAGCCCCAGCATTTT

V: TRBV10-3
J: TRBJ2-1
size: -
length: 14
D: TRBD1
CDR3: CATRGQGAPDEQFF
DNA: TGTGCCACCCGCGGACAGGGGGCGCCTGATGAGCAGTTCTTC

V: TRBV14
J: TRBJ2-7
size: -
length: 15
D: -
CDR3: CASSRAGGIIYEQYF
DNA: TGTGCCAGCAGCCGGGCGGGCGGGATTATCTACGAGCAGTACTTC

V: TRBV15
J: TRBJ1-6
size: -
length: 15
D: -
CDR3: CATGLGVRDGSPLHF
DNA: TGTGCCACCGGTCTCGGGGTAAGAGATGGCTCACCCCTCCACTTT

V: TRBV7-2
J: TRBJ1-2
size: -
length: 15
D: -
CDR3: CASSQPWGGPNGYTF
DNA: TGTGCCAGCAGCCAACCTTGGGGGGGCCCGAATGGCTACACCTTC

V: TRBV2
J: TRBJ1-4
size: -
length: 14
D: -
CDR3: CASSESQAGEKLFF
DNA: TGTGCCAGCAGTGAGTCACAGGCGGGTGAAAAACTGTTTTTT

V: TRBV4-1
J: TRBJ1-5
size: -
length: 16
D: -
CDR3: CASSQVTGQINQPQHF
DNA: TGCGCCAGCAGCCAAGTAACCGGACAGATCAATCAGCCCCAGCATTTT

V: TRBV29-1
J: TRBJ1-1
size: -
length: 12
D: TRBD1
CDR3: CSVRGQVTEAFF
DNA: TGCAGCGTAAGGGGGCAAGTCACTGAAGCTTTCTTT

V: TRBV2
J: TRBJ2-3
size: -
length: 17
D: TRBD2
CDR3: CASSEGGGRTVTDTQYF
DNA: TGTGCCAGCAGTGAAGGGGGGGGACGGACGGTCACAGATACGCAGTATTTT

V: TRBV5-1
J: TRBJ2-3
size: -
length: 13
D: TRBD1
CDR3: CASSQTGVDTQYF
DNA: TGCGCCAGCAGCCAGACAGGGGTAGATACGCAGTATTTT

V: TRBV7-2
J: TRBJ1-1
size: -
length: 16
D: -
CDR3: CASSLAGRVMNTEAFF
DNA: TGTGCCAGCAGCTTAGCGGGGAGAGTCATGAACACTGAAGCTTTCTTT

V: TRBV19
J: TRBJ1-2
size: -
length: 14
D: -
CDR3: CASSIDLRTLGYTF
DNA: TGTGCCAGTAGTATAGACCTAAGGACCCTGGGCTACACCTTC

V: TRBV5-6
J: TRBJ1-1
size: -
length: 14
D: -
CDR3: CASSRDSVTAEAFF
DNA: TGTGCCAGCAGCCGAGACAGCGTGACGGCTGAAGCTTTCTTT

V: TRBV5-1
J: TRBJ2-1
size: -
length: 12
D: -
CDR3: CASRPDNQRQFF
DNA: TGCGCCAGCAGACCGGACAACCAGCGGCAGTTCTTC

V: TRBV19
J: TRBJ2-3
size: -
length: 15
D: -
CDR3: CASSQVPGGTDTQYF
DNA: TGTGCCAGTAGTCAGGTCCCGGGGGGCACAGATACGCAGTATTTT

V: TRBV29-1
J: TRBJ1-2
size: -
length: 12
D: TRBD1
CDR3: CSVRTGPYGYTF
DNA: TGCAGCGTCCGGACAGGGCCCTATGGCTACACCTTC

V: TRBV6-1
J: TRBJ2-1
size: -
length: 12
D: -
CDR3: CASQFFENEQFF
DNA: TGTGCCAGCCAGTTCTTTGAAAATGAGCAGTTCTTC

V: TRBV6-5
J: TRBJ2-7
size: -
length: 14
D: TRBD1
CDR3: CASSYDRGAHEQYF
DNA: TGTGCCAGCAGTTACGACAGGGGTGCCCACGAGCAGTACTTC

V: TRBV29-1
J: TRBJ2-3
size: -
length: 20
D: TRBD2
CDR3: CSVEGPPGSGRGMASDTQYF
DNA: TGCAGCGTTGAAGGTCCCCCGGGTAGCGGGAGGGGTATGGCCTCAGATACGCAGTATTTT

V: TRBV10-3
J: TRBJ1-1
size: -
length: 13
D: -
CDR3: CAISDGRSTEAFF
DNA: TGTGCCATCAGTGACGGACGGTCCACTGAAGCTTTCTTT

V: TRBV30
J: TRBJ2-7
size: -
length: 14
D: TRBD2
CDR3: CAWSPLAGSYEQYF
DNA: TGTGCCTGGAGTCCCCTAGCGGGGTCCTACGAGCAGTACTTC

V: TRBV5-1
J: TRBJ2-6
size: once
length: 17
D: TRBD1
CDR3: CASSPRDRISGANVLTF
DNA: TGCGCCAGCAGCCCCCGGGACAGGATCTCTGGGGCCAACGTCCTGACTTTC

V: TRBV28
J: TRBJ2-1
size: -
length: 15
D: TRBD2
CDR3: CASSLLAGVYNEQFF
DNA: TGTGCCAGCAGTTTACTAGCGGGAGTGTACAATGAGCAGTTCTTC

V: TRBV2
J: TRBJ1-4
size: -
length: 13
D: -
CDR3: CASRGQNNEKLFF
DNA: TGTGCCAGCAGGGGACAAAATAATGAAAAACTGTTTTTT